A selection of T cell receptor beta chains follows, all from one sample in a study of cytomegalovirus exposure and HLA in healthy donors. Data came from immunoSEQ multiplex PCR; TCRdb stores just in-frame clones and leaves some out. This table holds over 150,000 clones, around four fifths found once. The specimen was PBMCs. The origin of the receptors is a woman aged 50 to 60 in good health and CMV-seronegative. CDR3s include the opening cysteine and the closing phenylalanine or tryptophan. A D gene is named only where the DNA matches it firmly. The listing skips clone size in some rows; elsewhere it reads once, few, many or a size class.

D gene	V gene	clone size	J gene	CDR3 protein	CDR3 DNA
TRBD2	TRBV4-2	NA	TRBJ2-2	CASSQARGGGAYPGELFF	TGTGCCAGCAGCCAAGCCCGCGGCGGGGGGGCTTATCCCGGGGAGCTGTTTTTT
NA	TRBV5-1	few	TRBJ2-7	CASSWTLTGAGGEQYF	TGCGCCAGCAGCTGGACCCTAACGGGCGCTGGAGGCGAGCAGTACTTC
NA	TRBV7-8	NA	TRBJ1-3	CASSLVQRGGNTIYF	TGTGCCAGCAGCTTAGTTCAAAGGGGAGGAAACACCATATATTTT
NA	TRBV4-3	NA	TRBJ2-7	CASSQVSLGPGEQYF	TGCGCCAGCAGCCAAGTGAGCCTTGGTCCAGGCGAGCAGTACTTC
NA	TRBV5-1	NA	TRBJ2-2	CASSLMFYSNTGELFF	TGCGCCAGCAGCTTGATGTTTTATTCGAACACCGGGGAGCTGTTTTTT
TRBD2	TRBV4-2	NA	TRBJ2-1	CASGTGLAGPLYNEQFF	TGTGCCTCCGGTACGGGACTAGCGGGTCCCCTTTACAATGAGCAGTTCTTC
TRBD1	TRBV7-3	NA	TRBJ2-7	CASSKDRGRGEQYF	TGTGCCAGCAGTAAAGACAGGGGACGCGGCGAGCAGTACTTC
NA	TRBV5-1	NA	TRBJ2-2	CASSLVSSRTGELFF	TGCGCCAGCAGCTTGGTGTCATCGCGAACCGGGGAGCTGTTTTTT
TRBD1	TRBV5-1	few	TRBJ1-3	CASSQGQGPTGNTIYF	TGCGCCAGCAGCCAGGGACAGGGGCCCACTGGAAACACCATATATTTT
TRBD2	TRBV10-3	NA	TRBJ2-7	CAISQREGPYEQYF	TGTGCCATCAGTCAGCGGGAGGGCCCCTACGAGCAGTACTTC
TRBD2	TRBV2	NA	TRBJ2-7	CASSDGEGVGKLSYEQYF	TGTGCCAGCAGTGATGGGGAGGGTGTGGGGAAATTGTCCTACGAGCAGTACTTC
TRBD2	TRBV11-3	NA	TRBJ2-1	CASSLAGGDYNEQFF	TGTGCCAGCAGCTTAGCCGGGGGGGACTACAATGAGCAGTTCTTC
NA	TRBV27	NA	TRBJ1-5	CASRLSGVGQPQHF	TGTGCCAGCAGGCTGTCAGGGGTCGGGCAGCCCCAGCATTTT
TRBD1	TRBV4-2	NA	TRBJ2-1	CASSQDDRGSYNEQFF	TGTGCCAGCAGCCAAGATGACAGGGGTTCCTACAATGAGCAGTTCTTC
TRBD2	TRBV7-8	NA	TRBJ2-5	CASSLLTSGHMAQYF	TGTGCCAGCAGCTTACTGACTAGCGGTCACATGGCCCAGTACTTC
TRBD1	TRBV19	few	TRBJ2-1	CASSSLPGQGSNEQFF	TGTGCCAGTAGTTCCTTACCGGGACAGGGTTCTAATGAGCAGTTCTTC
NA	TRBV6-5	NA	TRBJ2-1	CASSYYSSPRSNEQFF	TGTGCCAGCAGTTACTATAGCTCTCCAAGATCCAATGAGCAGTTCTTC
NA	TRBV9	NA	TRBJ1-5	CASSVADGVYSNQPQHF	TGTGCCAGCAGCGTAGCTGACGGAGTCTATAGCAATCAGCCCCAGCATTTT
NA	TRBV7-9	few	TRBJ2-4	CASSLVQGKNIQYF	TGTGCCAGCAGCTTAGTTCAGGGAAAAAACATTCAGTACTTC
NA	TRBV28	once	TRBJ1-2	CASSLYQGRYGYTF	TGTGCCAGCAGTTTATATCAGGGGCGCTATGGCTACACCTTC
TRBD1	TRBV27	NA	TRBJ2-7	CASSLIDRVYYEQYF	TGTGCCAGCAGTTTAATCGACAGGGTCTACTACGAGCAGTACTTC
TRBD2	TRBV9	NA	TRBJ2-2	CASSVDPGLEVGELFF	TGTGCCAGCAGCGTTGACCCGGGACTAGAGGTCGGGGAGCTGTTTTTT
NA	TRBV7-8	NA	TRBJ1-1	CATGLTNTEAFF	TGTGCCACGGGTCTTACGAACACTGAAGCTTTCTTT
TRBD1	TRBV28	NA	TRBJ1-3	CASSLGPYAGGGNTIYF	TGTGCCAGCAGTTTGGGGCCTTATGCAGGGGGTGGAAACACCATATATTTT
TRBD2	TRBV27	NA	TRBJ2-7	CASSLFGGRVAVYEQYF	TGTGCCAGCAGTTTATTCGGCGGGAGGGTAGCAGTCTACGAGCAGTACTTC
TRBD2	TRBV5-1	once	TRBJ2-1	CASSSGGAWYNEQFF	TGCGCCAGCAGCTCCGGGGGGGCTTGGTACAATGAGCAGTTCTTC
NA	TRBV15	NA	TRBJ2-5	CATSRGAGAYQETQYF	TGTGCCACCAGCAGAGGGGCAGGGGCCTACCAAGAGACCCAGTACTTC
TRBD1	TRBV27	NA	TRBJ2-7	CASSLAGQGGYEQYF	TGTGCCAGCAGTTTGGCGGGACAGGGCGGCTACGAGCAGTACTTC
NA	TRBV7-9	NA	TRBJ2-1	CASSLGQTPYNEQFF	TGTGCCAGCAGCTTAGGACAGACCCCCTACAATGAGCAGTTCTTC
TRBD1	TRBV29-1	NA	TRBJ2-7	CSVEDPVGRGLYEQYF	TGCAGCGTTGAAGATCCGGTCGGCAGGGGGCTCTACGAGCAGTACTTC
NA	TRBV19	NA	TRBJ2-7	CASGYAGKREQYF	TGTGCGAGTGGGTACGCGGGAAAGCGGGAGCAGTACTTC
NA	TRBV2	NA	TRBJ1-1	CAINHRETPEAFF	TGTGCCATCAACCACAGGGAAACGCCCGAAGCTTTCTTT
NA	TRBV19	NA	TRBJ2-2	CASSSPLGGPNTGELFF	TGTGCCAGTAGTAGCCCCCTAGGTGGCCCGAACACCGGGGAGCTGTTTTTT
TRBD2	TRBV4-2	NA	TRBJ2-1	CASSQDPGGLAALSSYNEQFF	TGTGCCAGCAGCCAAGATCCCGGCGGACTAGCGGCTCTTAGCTCCTACAATGAGCAGTTCTTC
NA	TRBV5-5	few	TRBJ1-1	CASSLVGVTEAFF	TGTGCCAGCAGCTTGGTAGGGGTCACTGAAGCTTTCTTT
NA	TRBV11-2	few	TRBJ2-1	CASSSVRGLEQFF	TGTGCCAGCAGCTCGGTAAGGGGACTTGAGCAGTTCTTC
NA	TRBV27	NA	TRBJ2-3	CASPFDTQYF	TGTGCCAGCCCGTTTGATACGCAGTATTTT
TRBD1	TRBV28	NA	TRBJ1-2	CASSWGQGYGYTF	TGTGCCAGCAGTTGGGGACAGGGCTATGGCTACACCTTC
NA	TRBV4-2	NA	TRBJ1-2	CASSQDNRNNYGYTF	TGTGCCAGCAGCCAAGATAATAGAAATAACTATGGCTACACCTTC
NA	TRBV25-1	NA	TRBJ2-5	CASSEGVGGRETQYF	TGTGCCAGCAGTGAGGGCGTCGGGGGTCGAGAGACCCAGTACTTC
TRBD1	TRBV20-1	NA	TRBJ1-5	CSANTGQWHF	TGCAGTGCAAACACGGGACAGTGGCATTTT
NA	TRBV7-2	NA	TRBJ2-7	CASSQGQPRSYEQYF	TGTGCCAGCAGCCAGGGGCAGCCTCGCTCCTACGAGCAGTACTTC
NA	TRBV6-5	NA	TRBJ2-1	CASSYTGAYNEQFF	TGTGCCAGCAGTTACACGGGAGCCTACAATGAGCAGTTCTTC
NA	TRBV30	NA	TRBJ1-5	CAWSDRGNQPQHF	TGTGCCTGGAGTGACAGGGGCAATCAGCCCCAGCATTTT
NA	TRBV5-4	NA	TRBJ2-7	CASSFTLEPGAPYEQYF	TGTGCCAGCAGCTTTACCCTGGAGCCAGGGGCCCCCTACGAGCAGTACTTC
TRBD1	TRBV9	NA	TRBJ2-5	CASSATGTAYLETQYF	TGTGCCAGCAGCGCAACCGGGACAGCCTATCTAGAGACCCAGTACTTC
TRBD1	TRBV14	NA	TRBJ1-1	CASSRDRGSEAFF	TGTGCCAGCAGCCGGGACAGGGGTTCTGAAGCTTTCTTT
NA	TRBV6-1	NA	TRBJ2-3	CASSEQGRSDTQYF	TGTGCCAGCAGTGAACAGGGGCGGTCAGATACGCAGTATTTT
TRBD1	TRBV2	NA	TRBJ2-7	CASSALQGASYEQYF	TGTGCCAGCAGTGCCTTACAGGGGGCATCCTACGAGCAGTACTTC
TRBD2	TRBV30	few	TRBJ2-1	CAWSTGTTNNEQFF	TGTGCCTGGTCAACCGGGACTACCAACAATGAGCAGTTCTTC
TRBD1	TRBV10-3	NA	TRBJ2-3	CAISESQGSDTQYF	TGTGCCATCAGTGAGTCACAGGGGTCAGATACGCAGTATTTT
NA	TRBV21-1	once	TRBJ1-1	CASSKGTTGVVLTEAFF	TGTGCCAGCAGCAAAGGAACGACAGGGGTCGTCCTCACTGAAGCTTTCTTT
TRBD1	TRBV27	NA	TRBJ2-7	CASSSGGQGVHEQYF	TGTGCCAGCAGTTCCGGGGGACAGGGGGTCCACGAGCAGTACTTC
TRBD2	TRBV10-3	NA	TRBJ2-3	CAISRRAGGTDTQYF	TGTGCCATCAGCCGAAGAGCGGGGGGGACAGATACGCAGTATTTT